Reported below is one T cell receptor beta chain. The sample originates from a study of T cell responses to AZD1222 COVID-19 vaccine. Clones were read by immunoSEQ multiplex PCR, and TCRdb kept only the in-frame ones, dropping some. The table lists about 150,000 clones, 91% of them singletons, with 1% to 1.5% in the top ten. The source is an adult who received the AZD1222 COVID-19 vaccine. Specimen: peripheral blood, collected 28 days after the second AZD1222 dose.

The CDR3, as DNA: TGTGCCAGCAGCTTTGGGACAGGGGAACCCTACGAGCAGTACTTC. Amino acids: CASSFGTGEPYEQYF. The chain uses TRBV11-1 and TRBJ2-7; 10 bases line up with TRBD1. V was clipped by 3 bases and J by 2 bases; unmatched bases: 4. Germline lookup yields CDR1 SGHAT and CDR2 FQDESV (reference sequence). There are 15 residues in the CDR3.